A single sample is the source of the 32 T cell receptor beta chains below, sequenced in a study of T cell responses to AZD1222 COVID-19 vaccine. TCRdb's copy holds only in-frame clones and misses some; the assay was immunoSEQ multiplex PCR. This sample yields some 130,000 clones, of which roughly 90% are seen a single time; under 2.5% belongs to the top ten. The specimen comprised peripheral blood, sampled on day 0 of AZD1222 vaccination. The receptors here all came from an adult in good health.

The V and J genes are TRBV7-2 and TRBJ2-3; 7 bases agree with TRBD1. CDR1 SGHTA and CDR2 FQGNSA come from the germline V gene. The CDR3 runs 15 residues. V lost 5 bases, J lost 4 bases, and 9 bases stayed unmatched. The CDR3 DNA follows: TGTGCCAGCAGCCGCCGGGACAGTAGGCCAGATACGCAGTATTTT. The encoded protein is CASSRRDSRPDTQYF.

The chain recombines TRBV4-1 with TRBJ2-7, with a possible D match to TRBD2 (6 bases). Germline loops: CDR1 MGHRA, CDR2 YSYEKL. Trimming removed 1 base from V and 6 bases from J, with 13 bases in between. This CDR3 comprises 14 residues. This chain's CDR3 is CASSQVTRTGEQYF. In nucleotides, the CDR3 is TGCGCCAGCAGCCAAGTGACTAGAACGGGCGAGCAGTACTTC.

CDR3 loop: CASSQSGGNQPQHF. In DNA form, the CDR3 reads TGTGCCAGCTCACAATCGGGGGGCAATCAGCCCCAGCATTTT. J is TRBJ1-5 and V is TRBV18, with D possibly matching TRBD1 (5 bases). The CDR3 covers 14 residues. The germline V and J ends were trimmed by 4 bases and 2 bases, with 9 bases remaining between them. CDR1 is KGHSH and CDR2 is LQKENI in the germline V gene.

V usage is TRBV2 and J usage is TRBJ1-5; D is undetermined. CDR1 is SNHLY and CDR2 is FYNNEI in the germline V gene. The CDR3 is made up of 14 amino acids. V lost 0 bases and J lost 0, with 3 bases in between. CDR3 sequence: CASSEAYSNQPQHF. CDR3 bases: TGTGCCAGCAGTGAAGCGTATAGCAATCAGCCCCAGCATTTT.

This sequence joins TRBV6-6 and TRBJ1-2; 9 bases align to TRBD1. The CDR3 contains 20 residues. J lost 6 bases, V lost 6 bases, and 26 bases had no gene match. In germline, CDR1 is MNHNY, CDR2 SVGAGI (reference sequence). Here the CDR3 reads CASSLYRLDRGRLTSHGYTF. CDR3 in DNA: TGTGCCAGCAGCCTATACAGATTGGACAGGGGCCGCCTGACTTCCCATGGCTACACCTTC.

The CDR3 loop reads CAWNFPGRPPETQYF. The DNA for the CDR3 is TGTGCCTGGAACTTTCCGGGACGCCCCCCCGAGACCCAGTACTTC. The gene calls are TRBV30 and TRBJ2-5; either TRBD1 or TRBD2 may fit D (5 bases each). The CDR3 is made up of 15 amino acids. The V gene lost 4 bases and the J gene lost 5 bases, with 20 bases spanning the gap. Germline V gene data show CDR1 as GTSNPN and CDR2 as SVGIG (reference sequence). The whole variable domain, remainder taken from reference TRBV30 and TRBJ2-5, is SQTIHQWPATLVQPVGSPLSLECTVEGTSNPNLYWYRQAAGRGLQLLFYSVGIGQISSEVPQNLSASRPQDRQFILSSKKLLLSDSGFYLCAWNFPGRPPETQYFGPGTRLLVL.

The J gene is TRBJ2-2, the V gene TRBV6-5; tentative D call: TRBD1 (6 bases). This CDR3 contains 14 residues. Per the germline V gene, CDR1 is MNHEY and CDR2 is SVGAGI. Trimming cost V 7 bases and J 4 bases, with 13 bases left between them. CDR3 protein: CASTPGHGTGELFF. The CDR3 nucleotides read TGTGCCAGCACCCCGGGACACGGCACCGGGGAGCTGTTTTTT.

The V gene is TRBV5-6, the J gene TRBJ2-3, with 7 bases identical to TRBD2. CDR3 length: 16 residues. Germline CDR1 reads SGHDT; CDR2 reads YYEEEE. V lost 2 bases, J lost 1 base, and 7 bases stayed unmatched. The CDR3, as DNA: TGTGCCAGCAGCTTTGGGAGGGCGATCGGCACAGATACGCAGTATTTT. Translated, it gives CASSFGRAIGTDTQYF.

In nucleotides, the CDR3 is TGTGCCAGCAGGACAGCGAACCAAGAGACCCAGTACTTC. This gives the protein CASRTANQETQYF. The rearrangement joins TRBV21-1 to TRBJ2-5; no DNA check was done on the table's D call, TRBD1. TRBV21-1 constitutes a pseudogene. The length of the CDR3 is 13 residues.

The chain employs TRBV3-1 (or the pseudogene TRBV3-2) and TRBJ1-1; D uncertain. Germline-derived CDR1 and CDR2 are LGHDT and YNNKEL (reference sequence). V shed 1 base and J shed 1 base, with 4 bases lying between them. CDR3 length: 13 amino acids. CDR3 nucleotide sequence: TGTGCCAGCAGCCAAGGGAGGAACACTGAAGCTTTCTTT. Protein: CASSQGRNTEAFF.

The CDR3 protein is CASSLGGRQETQYF. In DNA, the CDR3 is TGCGCCAGCAGCTTGGGGGGACGACAAGAGACCCAGTACTTC. The rearrangement uses TRBV5-1 and TRBJ2-5, with D tentatively TRBD1 or TRBD2 (5 bases each). V gave up 0 bases and J gave up 2 bases, with 8 bases separating them. The CDR3 runs to 14 residues. The germline gives CDR1 SGHRS, CDR2 YFSETQ.

This clone has a single count. The chain joins TRBV28 to TRBJ1-1; D gene ambiguous. The CDR3 length is 11 residues. Looked up from germline, CDR1 is MDHEN and CDR2 is SYDVKM. V was cut by 1 base and J by 6 bases, with 3 bases left in between. The CDR3 coding sequence is TGTGCCAGCAGTTTATCATCTGAAGCTTTCTTT. Protein: CASSLSSEAFF. The full variable domain, its missing parts supplied by reference TRBV28 and TRBJ1-1, is DVKVTQSSRYLVKRTGEKVFLECVQDMDHENMFWYRQDPGLGLRLIYFSYDVKMKEKGDIPEGYSVSREKKERFSLILESASTNQTSMYLCASSLSSEAFFGQGTRLTVV.

CDR3 coding DNA: TGTGCCAGCAGAAACGACAGGGGGCCCCATGGCTACACCTTC. It specifies CASRNDRGPHGYTF. The chain couples TRBV28 to TRBJ1-2; 10 bases are shared with TRBD1. CDR3 length: 14 residues. In germline, CDR1 is MDHEN, CDR2 SYDVKM. The trim removed 6 bases at V and 6 bases at J, leaving 7 bases unmatched.

V is TRBV5-4 and J is TRBJ1-2, with 8 bases fitting TRBD1. Germline V gene lookup returns CDR1 SGHNT and CDR2 YYREEE (reference sequence). The CDR3 contains 13 residues. Trimming at V came to 5 bases and at J to 6 bases, leaving 6 bases not matched to a gene. The CDR3 DNA is TGTGCCAGCAGATTGACAGGGGAGGATGGCTACACCTTC. Its translation: CASRLTGEDGYTF.

This clone was detected only once. V usage is TRBV28 and J usage is TRBJ2-7; 7 positions match TRBD2. This CDR3 has 14 amino acids. Trimming took 5 bases from V and 4 from J; bases not matched to a gene: 8. Germline V lookup: CDR1 MDHEN, CDR2 SYDVKM. The CDR3 region is CASSARLATYEQYF. CDR3 nucleotide sequence: TGTGCCAGCAGTGCAAGACTAGCAACTTACGAGCAGTACTTC.

The V call is TRBV7-2, the J call TRBJ1-3; D call uncertain. The CDR3 totals 14 residues. The germline gives CDR1 SGHTA, CDR2 FQGNSA. Trimming shortened V by 5 bases and J by 3 bases, and 11 bases separated the two germline ends. CDR3 sequence: CASSPTPGGNTIYF. Here the CDR3 DNA reads TGTGCCAGCAGCCCGACTCCGGGTGGAAACACCATATATTTT.

The rearrangement uses TRBV3-1 (or the pseudogene TRBV3-2) and TRBJ2-2; possible D gene TRBD1, 6 bases. V lost 5 bases and J lost 4, with 17 bases in between. CDR1 is LGHDT, CDR2 YNNKEL, per germline (reference sequence). CDR3 length equals 16 residues. The CDR3 DNA sequence: TGTGCCAGCAGCTCGCGCTTAACAGGGAGCACCGGGGAGCTGTTTTTT. It translates to CASSSRLTGSTGELFF.

The genes are TRBV29-1 and TRBJ1-1; D gene unclear. V was pared by 7 bases and J by 3 bases, with 15 bases between. The CDR3 runs 13 residues. Germline CDR1 and CDR2: SQVTM and ANQGSEA. The CDR3 is CSAIFTRDTEAFF. The CDR3 bases are TGCAGCGCAATCTTTACAAGGGACACTGAAGCTTTCTTT.

The V and J genes are TRBV7-9 and TRBJ1-1; TRBD1 might be the D (5 bases). In germline, CDR1 is SEHNR, CDR2 FQNEAQ (reference sequence). CDR3 size: 12 residues. The V end was cut by 2 bases, the J end by 12 bases, with 13 bases between. CDR3 in DNA: TGTGCCAGCAGCTTACCACAGGCCATACCTTTCTTT. Residues: CASSLPQAIPFF.

The rearrangement joins TRBV2 to TRBJ1-5; no clear D. This CDR3 is 16 amino acids long. Germline V CDR1 and CDR2: SNHLY, FYNNEI. V lost 4 bases and J lost 7, with 20 bases in between. The DNA for the CDR3 is TGTGCCAGCAGTGGAAGTACTTCAAAAAAAAGACAGCCCCAGCATTTT. Protein sequence: CASSGSTSKKRQPQHF.

This chain uses TRBV3-1 (or the pseudogene TRBV3-2) with TRBJ1-5; no reliable D call. Per the germline V gene, CDR1 is LGHDT and CDR2 is YNNKEL (reference sequence). The V and J ends lost 4 bases and 7 bases respectively, with 8 bases between them. The CDR3 covers 12 residues. The CDR3 nucleotides read TGTGCCAGCAGCCCCGGCGCGCAGCCCCAGCATTTT. Protein product: CASSPGAQPQHF.

The gene calls are TRBV5-1 and TRBJ2-7; possibly TRBD2 for D (7 bases). The germline gives CDR1 SGHRS, CDR2 YFSETQ. The CDR3 totals 16 residues. V lost 0 bases and J 6 bases, leaving 19 bases between the germline ends. The CDR3 region has the DNA TGCGCCAGCAGCTTGGAGCGAGGGGGAGGGCCTGCCGAGCAGTACTTC. Translating it yields CASSLERGGGPAEQYF.

Only one count was recorded for this clone. The rearrangement uses TRBV19 and TRBJ1-1; D remains ambiguous. This CDR3 is built from 15 residues. The germline V and J ends were trimmed by 3 bases and 2 bases, with 13 bases remaining between them. Germline values: CDR1 LNHDA, CDR2 SQIVND (reference sequence). The CDR3 nucleotides are TGTGCCAGTAGTATCCGAGGGTCGTCCAACACTGAAGCTTTCTTT. It is translated as CASSIRGSSNTEAFF.

The rearrangement links TRBV29-1 to TRBJ1-5; 7 positions agree with TRBD1. The CDR3 loop spans 13 amino acids. The germline V gene has CDR1 SQVTM and CDR2 ANQGSEA. V dropped 5 bases and J dropped 3; count of bases not matched to a gene: 4. The chain's CDR3 is CSVRGQVNQPQHF. In DNA, the CDR3 is TGCAGCGTTCGAGGACAGGTCAATCAGCCCCAGCATTTT.

CDR3 in amino acids: CASSAAGGFGNTIYF. The CDR3 nucleotides read TGTGCCAGCAGCGCGGCCGGGGGTTTCGGAAACACCATATATTTT. The V call is TRBV9, the J call TRBJ1-3; D is perhaps TRBD1 (5 bases). Trimming pared 3 bases from V and 4 bases from J, leaving 14 bases between. CDR1 is SGDLS, CDR2 YYNGEE, per germline. The CDR3 totals 15 residues.

This sequence joins TRBV23-1 and TRBJ1-5; D is uncertain. TRBV23-1 counts as an open reading frame of uncertain function. V lost 2 bases and J 2 bases, leaving 7 bases between the germline ends. The CDR3 is made up of 14 amino acids. The CDR3 DNA reads TGCGCCAGCAGTCAAGAAACTGGCAATCAGCCCCAGCATTTT. Its protein product is CASSQETGNQPQHF.

This rearrangement joins TRBV28 to TRBJ2-3; D is perhaps TRBD1 (5 bases). V lost 6 bases and J lost 1, with 20 bases in between. The length of the CDR3 is 17 residues. Germline V gives CDR1 MDHEN, CDR2 SYDVKM. The CDR3 loop reads CASRSSWTPRGTDTQYF. CDR3 nucleotide sequence: TGTGCCAGCAGATCCAGTTGGACACCCCGTGGCACAGATACGCAGTATTTT. The full variable domain, completed using reference TRBV28 and TRBJ2-3, is DVKVTQSSRYLVKRTGEKVFLECVQDMDHENMFWYRQDPGLGLRLIYFSYDVKMKEKGDIPEGYSVSREKKERFSLILESASTNQTSMYLCASRSSWTPRGTDTQYFGPGTRLTVL.

This rearrangement joins TRBV7-8 to TRBJ1-2, with TRBD1 as a possible D gene (6 bases). V was pared by 8 bases and J by 8 bases, with 30 bases between. The CDR3 has 17 amino acids. From germline, CDR1 is SGHVS and CDR2 FQNEAQ. The CDR3 DNA reads as TGTGCCAGCTCTGAGTGGGACACGGAACGGGATTCTATCGGCTACACCTTC. Encoded protein: CASSEWDTERDSIGYTF.

This chain joins TRBV19 and TRBJ1-4, with 9 bases aligning to TRBD1. With V trimmed by 3 bases and J by 5 bases, 4 bases remained unmatched. The CDR3 covers 15 residues. The germline V gene encodes CDR1 LNHDA and CDR2 SQIVND (reference sequence). The CDR3 spells CASSINGQGNEKLFF. The DNA for the CDR3 is TGTGCCAGTAGTATCAATGGACAGGGGAATGAAAAACTGTTTTTT.

This sequence joins TRBV19 and TRBJ1-5; D gene ambiguous. This CDR3 contains 10 residues. Per germline, CDR1 LNHDA and CDR2 SQIVND (reference sequence). V was trimmed by 9 bases and J by 8 bases, leaving 8 bases between them. As DNA, the CDR3 is TGTGCCAGGGGGATAGAGCCCCAGCATTTT. Translating it yields CARGIEPQHF.

The rearrangement links TRBV19 to TRBJ1-1; perhaps TRBD1 as D (5 bases). CDR3 size: 14 residues. The germline V gene has CDR1 LNHDA and CDR2 SQIVND (reference sequence). V lost 8 bases and J 11 bases, leaving 24 bases between the germline ends. CDR3 bases: TGTGCCAGTCGAATATCGGGAGCAGGGATACGGGCTTTCTTT. It specifies CASRISGAGIRAFF. Drawing the rest from reference TRBV19 and TRBJ1-1, the complete variable domain is DGGITQSPKYLFRKEGQNVTLSCEQNLNHDAMYWYRQDPGQGLRLIYYSQIVNDFQKGDIAEGYSVSREKKESFPLTVTSAQKNPTAFYLCASRISGAGIRAFFGQGTRLTVV.

The rearrangement joins TRBV29-1 to TRBJ1-2; TRBD1 is a possible D gene (6 bases). V lost 3 bases and J 6 bases, leaving 14 bases between the germline ends. CDR1 is SQVTM and CDR2 is ANQGSEA in the germline V gene. CDR3 size: 13 residues. The CDR3 sequence is CSVDEDSQNGYTF. In DNA form, the CDR3 reads TGCAGCGTTGACGAGGACAGCCAGAATGGCTACACCTTC.